The 29 T cell receptor beta chains listed next were all sequenced from one sample in a study of cytomegalovirus exposure and HLA in healthy donors. The PCR ran on 60 Vbeta and 13 Jbeta primers. The repertoire was sequenced with immunoSEQ multiplex PCR; TCRdb's copy has only in-frame clones and lacks some. The table shows fewer than 250,000 clones, with around 73% occurring only once. Sequencing used PBMCs. Source of these receptors: a male donor in good health and CMV-seronegative.

The CDR3 nucleotides are TGTGCCAGCAGCCCAGGGGACAGTAACACTGAAGCTTTCTTT. It translates to CASSPGDSNTEAFF. The chain uses TRBV28 and TRBJ1-1, with 7 bases that match TRBD1. The CDR3 extends over 14 amino acids. Unmatched junction bases numbered 6, after V lost 6 bases and J lost 2 bases. Germline V gives CDR1 MDHEN, CDR2 SYDVKM. The variable domain in full, with the rest retrieved from reference TRBV28 and TRBJ1-1, is DVKVTQSSRYLVKRTGEKVFLECVQDMDHENMFWYRQDPGLGLRLIYFSYDVKMKEKGDIPEGYSVSREKKERFSLILESASTNQTSMYLCASSPGDSNTEAFFGQGTRLTVV.

The chain combines TRBV27 with TRBJ2-7; D is possibly TRBD2 (5 bases). CDR3 length equals 14 residues. Germline CDR1 is MNHEY and CDR2 is SMNVEV (reference sequence). V shed 4 bases and J shed 5 bases, with 15 bases lying between them. In DNA form, the CDR3 reads TGTGCCAGCAGTTATGGGAGCCCAATCCACGAGCAGTACTTC. It translates to CASSYGSPIHEQYF.

This clone has only a few counts. This chain connects TRBV27 to TRBJ1-1; TRBD1 agrees at 7 bases. The CDR3 totals 15 residues. The junction had 6 bases not matched to a gene; V was cut back by 4 bases and J by 1 base. Per germline, CDR1 MNHEY and CDR2 SMNVEV (reference sequence). CDR3 nucleotide sequence: TGTGCCAGCAGTTCCGGAAGGGGGCGGAACACTGAAGCTTTCTTT. Translating it yields CASSSGRGRNTEAFF.

A word on this clone: Other DNA sequences of this sample code for an identical CDR3. The chain combines TRBV4-2 with TRBJ2-7, with D perhaps matching TRBD2 (5 bases). The CDR3 is 17 residues long. CDR1 is LGHNA, CDR2 YNFKEQ, per germline. V was cut by 0 bases and J by 0 bases, with 15 bases left in between. The CDR3 coding sequence is TGTGCCAGCAGCCAAGAGATAGAAACTAGGAGCTCCTACGAGCAGTACTTC. Amino acid sequence: CASSQEIETRSSYEQYF.

V and J are TRBV18 and TRBJ1-2; TRBD1 matches 9 bases. Trimming took 3 bases from V and 3 from J; bases not matched to a gene: 5. The CDR3 loop spans 15 amino acids. Germline values: CDR1 KGHSH, CDR2 LQKENI. The CDR3 region has the DNA TGTGCCAGCTCACCCCGACAGGGGGTACACTATGGCTACACCTTC. Translating gives CASSPRQGVHYGYTF.

V is TRBV5-8 and J is TRBJ2-7; 10 bases agree with TRBD1. J was trimmed by 6 bases and V by 5 bases; bases with no gene match: 11. Germline V gene lookup returns CDR1 SGHTS and CDR2 YDEGEE. The length of the CDR3 is 15 residues. The CDR3 nucleotides are TGTGCCAGCAGGCGAAGACAGGGGGCGTACTCCGAGCAGTACTTC. As protein: CASRRRQGAYSEQYF.

This clone was counted between two and nine times. This rearrangement joins TRBV6-5 to TRBJ2-6; D possibly corresponds to TRBD1 (5 bases). Germline loops: CDR1 MNHEY, CDR2 SVGAGI. There are 15 residues in the CDR3. Trimming stripped 5 bases from V and 1 base from J, with 9 bases between. The CDR3 coding sequence is TGTGCCAGCAGTAACAGGCCTTCTGGGGCCAACGTCCTGACTTTC. This codes for CASSNRPSGANVLTF.

The V call is TRBV2, the J call TRBJ2-7; TRBD2 matches at 7 bases. V shed 8 bases and J 3 bases; nucleotides not matched to a gene: 7. CDR3 length: 13 amino acids. Germline CDR1 reads SNHLY; CDR2 reads FYNNEI. The DNA for the CDR3 is TGTGCCAGCCTACTAGCGCCACACTACGAGCAGTACTTC. Its translation: CASLLAPHYEQYF. The variable domain in full, completed from reference TRBV2 and TRBJ2-7, reads EPEVTQTPSHQVTQMGQEVILRCVPISNHLYFYWYRQILGQKVEFLVSFYNNEISEKSEIFDDQFSVERPDGSNFTLKIRSTKLEDSAMYFCASLLAPHYEQYFGPGTRLTVT.

This clone was counted a single time. This chain links TRBV27 with TRBJ2-5; a weak D match, TRBD1 (6 bases). The J call may be faulty, since TRBJ2-7 better matches the DNA end. CDR3 length equals 12 residues. Germline assignment: CDR1 MNHEY and CDR2 SMNVEV (reference sequence). CDR3 protein: CASSLTGSEQYF. As DNA, the CDR3 is TGTGCCAGCAGCCTCACAGGGAGCGAGCAGTACTTC.

The CDR3 protein is CASSDRRTSGRRGEQFF. CDR3 nucleotide sequence: TGTGCCAGCAGCGACCGAAGGACTAGCGGAAGGAGGGGGGAGCAGTTCTTC. The chain has TRBV7-8 and TRBJ2-1, with TRBD2 matching 10 bases. Germline CDR1 is SGHVS and CDR2 is FQNEAQ. This CDR3 is built from 17 residues. V lost 5 bases, J lost 10 bases, and 17 bases stayed unmatched.

The rearrangement joins TRBV6-1 to TRBJ1-4; D remains ambiguous. Germline CDR1 and CDR2: MNHNS and SASEGT. This CDR3 has 13 residues. V lost 2 bases and J lost 11, with 12 bases in between. CDR3 region: CASSETADGKLFF. Here the CDR3 DNA reads TGTGCCAGCAGTGAAACCGCAGACGGGAAACTGTTTTTT.

The rearrangement uses TRBV12-1 and TRBJ2-7; whether TRBD2, the table's D call, matches the DNA was not checked. TRBV12-1 is noted as a pseudogene. The CDR3 has 15 residues. The CDR3 sequence is CASSFEWTSLYEQYF. For the CDR3, the DNA is TGTGCCAGCAGCTTTGAATGGACTAGCTTGTACGAGCAGTACTTC.

As to this clone: This specimen includes other DNA sequences encoding the same CDR3. V gene TRBV15 combines with J gene TRBJ2-1; no definite D call. CDR1 LNHNV and CDR2 YYDKDF come from the germline V gene (reference sequence). Deletions cut 1 base from V and 5 bases from J, with 3 bases between. The CDR3 has 12 amino acids. The CDR3 sequence: CATSRADNEQFF. As DNA, the CDR3 is TGTGCCACCAGCAGAGCGGACAATGAGCAGTTCTTC.

This clone was found a few times. The chain uses TRBV7-8 and TRBJ1-1; D gene ambiguous. Germline assignment: CDR1 SGHVS and CDR2 FQNEAQ. The CDR3 covers 12 residues. Trimming left V 3 bases short and J 5 bases short, with 7 bases between. CDR3 sequence (DNA): TGTGCCAGCAGCTTCACGGGGACTGAAGCTTTCTTT. Translating gives CASSFTGTEAFF.

Note on this clone: The sample holds other DNA sequences that translate to the same CDR3. The chain couples TRBV5-1 to TRBJ1-1; D is possibly TRBD1 (5 bases). There are 13 residues in the CDR3. With 2 bases removed from V and 1 base from J, the gap between germline ends came to 6 bases. Germline assignment: CDR1 SGHRS and CDR2 YFSETQ. Here the CDR3 DNA reads TGCGCCAGCAGCTTTACAGGGAACACTGAAGCTTTCTTT. Protein: CASSFTGNTEAFF.

There are a few counts of this clone. This chain connects TRBV7-3 to TRBJ1-1, with D perhaps matching TRBD1 (5 bases). This CDR3 region has 13 residues. Trimming stripped 6 bases from V and 1 base from J, with 9 bases between. Germline CDR1 SGHTA, CDR2 FQGTGA. CDR3 sequence reads: CASSQGPNTEAFF. CDR3 nucleotide sequence: TGTGCCAGCAGTCAGGGTCCGAACACTGAAGCTTTCTTT.

The chain has TRBV19 and TRBJ2-7; 8 bases agree with TRBD1. V was pared by 1 base and J by 4 bases, with 6 bases of the junction left unmatched. This CDR3 comprises 15 residues. Germline V CDR1 and CDR2: LNHDA, SQIVND (reference sequence). CDR3 region: CASSIVSGGEYEQYF. CDR3 DNA sequence: TGTGCCAGTAGTATAGTTTCAGGGGGCGAATACGAGCAGTACTTC.

The chain is built from TRBV7-2 and TRBJ2-2; D remains ambiguous. Germline V lookup: CDR1 SGHTA, CDR2 FQGNSA. CDR3 size: 14 residues. The V end lost 6 bases, the J end lost 5 bases, and 13 bases lay between the germline ends. This CDR3 reads CASSPRIATGELFF. The CDR3 DNA reads TGTGCCAGCAGTCCCCGGATAGCTACCGGGGAGCTGTTTTTT.

The gene calls are TRBV19 and TRBJ2-1, with D possibly TRBD1 on 5 matching bases. The CDR3 runs to 15 residues. The germline CDR1 and CDR2 sequences are LNHDA and SQIVND (reference sequence). Trimming removed 4 bases from V and 0 bases from J, with 10 bases in between. The DNA of the CDR3 is TGTGCCAGTAGTAACGCAGGGTACTCCTACAATGAGCAGTTCTTC. As protein: CASSNAGYSYNEQFF.

The chain carries TRBV4-1 and TRBJ2-7; D perhaps matches TRBD2 (6 bases). Germline V gene data show CDR1 as MGHRA and CDR2 as YSYEKL. The CDR3 is made up of 16 amino acids. V lost 0 bases, J lost 8 bases, and 20 bases lay in between. CDR3 residues: CASSQDRPSRAGKQYF. The DNA for the CDR3 is TGCGCCAGCAGCCAAGATCGTCCTAGCAGGGCGGGGAAGCAGTACTTC.

The chain joins TRBV9 to TRBJ2-1, with a possible D match to TRBD2 (5 bases). V lost 2 bases, J lost 3 bases, and 15 bases lay in between. Looked up from germline, CDR1 is SGDLS and CDR2 is YYNGEE. This CDR3 comprises 16 residues. The CDR3 loop reads CASSVDPRGSYNEQFF. In nucleotides, the CDR3 is TGTGCCAGCAGCGTCGACCCCCGGGGTAGCTACAATGAGCAGTTCTTC.

Concerning this clone itself: Other DNA sequences of this sample code for an identical CDR3. V is TRBV9 and J is TRBJ2-3, with 7 nucleotides matching TRBD2. The CDR3 spans 15 residues. In germline, CDR1 is SGDLS, CDR2 YYNGEE. The ends lost 0 bases at V and 2 bases at J; junction bases unmatched: 3. CDR3 nucleotide sequence: TGTGCCAGCAGCGTAGGCGGGGGTTCCACAGATACGCAGTATTTT. Amino acids: CASSVGGGSTDTQYF. The entire variable domain, with the rest obtained from reference TRBV9 and TRBJ2-3, is as follows: DSGVTQTPKHLITATGQRVTLRCSPRSGDLSVYWYQQSLDQGLQFLIQYYNGEERAKGNILERFSAQQFPDLHSELNLSSLELGDSALYFCASSVGGGSTDTQYFGPGTRLTVL.

The rearrangement joins TRBV19 to TRBJ1-2; 9 bases map to TRBD1. The CDR3 runs to 15 residues. Germline V gives CDR1 LNHDA, CDR2 SQIVND (reference sequence). With 3 bases clipped from V and 4 bases from J, the junction kept 6 bases outside the gene matches. The CDR3 nucleotides are TGTGCCAGTAGTATCGGGACAGGGAGCCTCTATGGCTACACCTTC. Translated: CASSIGTGSLYGYTF.

With regard to this clone: Additional DNA sequences in this sample encode the identical CDR3. The rearrangement links TRBV5-1 to TRBJ2-7; weak D call: TRBD1 (6 bases). Germline V gene sequence: CDR1 SGHRS, CDR2 YFSETQ. V was pared by 0 bases and J by 3 bases, with 7 bases between. The CDR3 is 13 residues long. CDR3 in amino acids: CASSLAQGYEQYF. DNA of the CDR3: TGCGCCAGCAGCTTGGCACAGGGCTACGAGCAGTACTTC.

This clone was seen more than once but under ten times. The chain recombines TRBV10-3 with TRBJ1-1, with D uncertain. The germline CDR1 and CDR2 sequences are ENHRY and SYGVKD. V lost 6 bases and J 4 bases, leaving 18 bases between the germline ends. There are 15 residues in the CDR3. CDR3 protein: CAISGGTGQSTEAFF. The CDR3 coding sequence is TGTGCCATCAGCGGAGGCACGGGCCAGAGCACTGAAGCTTTCTTT.

The chain carries TRBV28 and TRBJ2-7; the match to TRBD1 covers 11 bases. The junction had 3 bases not matched to a gene; V was cut back by 5 bases and J by 6 bases. In germline, CDR1 is MDHEN, CDR2 SYDVKM. CDR3 length: 13 amino acids. The CDR3 spells CASSRGTGGEQYF. The CDR3 region has the DNA TGTGCCAGCAGTCGCGGGACAGGGGGCGAGCAGTACTTC.

The V gene is TRBV5-1, the J gene TRBJ1-1; TRBD1 is a possible D gene (6 bases). The CDR3 spans 15 residues. The V gene's germline CDR1 is SGHRS and CDR2 YFSETQ. V lost 2 bases and J 0 bases, leaving 11 bases between the germline ends. The CDR3: CASSFAGTLNTEAFF. CDR3 nucleotides: TGCGCCAGCAGCTTCGCCGGGACACTGAACACTGAAGCTTTCTTT.

This clone was observed a handful of times. This chain uses TRBV7-7 with TRBJ2-2; TRBD2 matches at 9 bases. After removal of 8 bases from V and 5 bases from J, the junction contained 3 bases not matched to a gene. Germline V lookup: CDR1 SSHAT, CDR2 FNYEAQ (reference sequence). CDR3 length: 13 amino acids. The chain's CDR3 is CASGGGDTGELFF. The CDR3 bases are TGTGCCAGCGGCGGGGGGGATACCGGGGAGCTGTTTTTT. The whole variable domain, filled in from reference TRBV7-7 and TRBJ2-2, reads GAGVSQSPRYKVTKRGQDVTLRCDPISSHATLYWYQQALGQGPEFLTYFNYEAQPDKSGLPSDRFSAERPEGSISTLTIQRTEQRDSAMYRCASGGGDTGELFFGEGSRLTVL.

A few counts support this clone. CDR3 region: CASSFFSSGSYEQFF. In DNA form, the CDR3 reads TGTGCCAGCAGCTTCTTTTCTAGCGGGAGCTATGAGCAGTTCTTC. The chain couples TRBV7-2 to TRBJ2-1; 10 bases line up with TRBD2. This CDR3 is built from 15 residues. V lost 3 bases and J lost 8; bases outside the gene matches: 7. Germline V gene lookup returns CDR1 SGHTA and CDR2 FQGNSA.